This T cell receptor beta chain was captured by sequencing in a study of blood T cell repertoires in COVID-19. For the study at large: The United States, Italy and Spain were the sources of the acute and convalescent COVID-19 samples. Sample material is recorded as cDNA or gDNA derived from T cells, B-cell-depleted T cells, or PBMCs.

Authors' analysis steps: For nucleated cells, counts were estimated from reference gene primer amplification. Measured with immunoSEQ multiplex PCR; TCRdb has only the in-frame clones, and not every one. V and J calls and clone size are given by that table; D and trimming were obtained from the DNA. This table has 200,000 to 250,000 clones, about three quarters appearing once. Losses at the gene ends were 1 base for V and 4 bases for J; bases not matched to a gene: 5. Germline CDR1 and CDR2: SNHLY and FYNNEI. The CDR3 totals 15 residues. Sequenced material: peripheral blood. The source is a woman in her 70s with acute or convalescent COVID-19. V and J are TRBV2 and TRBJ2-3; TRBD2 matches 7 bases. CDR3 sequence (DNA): TGTGCCAGCAGTGAAGGCCCGACTAGCCCAGATACGCAGTATTTT. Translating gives CASSEGPTSPDTQYF.